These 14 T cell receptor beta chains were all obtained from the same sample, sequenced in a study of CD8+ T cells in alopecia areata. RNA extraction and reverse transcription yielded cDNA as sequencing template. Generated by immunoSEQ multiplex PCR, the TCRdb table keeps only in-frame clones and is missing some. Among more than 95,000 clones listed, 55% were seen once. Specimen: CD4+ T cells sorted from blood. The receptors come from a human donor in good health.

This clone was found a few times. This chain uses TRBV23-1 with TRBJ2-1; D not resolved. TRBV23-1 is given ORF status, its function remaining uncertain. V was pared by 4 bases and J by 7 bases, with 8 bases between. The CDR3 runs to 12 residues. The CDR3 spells CASSPMVNEQFF. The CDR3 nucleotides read TGCGCCAGCAGTCCCATGGTGAATGAGCAGTTCTTC.

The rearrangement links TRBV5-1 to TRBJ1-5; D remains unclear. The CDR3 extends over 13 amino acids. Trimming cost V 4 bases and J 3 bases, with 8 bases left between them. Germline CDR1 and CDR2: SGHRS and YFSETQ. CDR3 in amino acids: CASSPSANQPQHF. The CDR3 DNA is TGCGCCAGCAGCCCTTCGGCCAATCAGCCCCAGCATTTT.

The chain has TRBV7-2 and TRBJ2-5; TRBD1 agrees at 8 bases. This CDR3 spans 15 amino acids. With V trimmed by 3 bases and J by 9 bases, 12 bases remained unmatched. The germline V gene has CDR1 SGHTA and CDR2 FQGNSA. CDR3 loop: CASSLEGQAARAQYF. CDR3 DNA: TGTGCCAGCAGCTTGGAGGGACAGGCGGCAAGGGCCCAGTACTTC.

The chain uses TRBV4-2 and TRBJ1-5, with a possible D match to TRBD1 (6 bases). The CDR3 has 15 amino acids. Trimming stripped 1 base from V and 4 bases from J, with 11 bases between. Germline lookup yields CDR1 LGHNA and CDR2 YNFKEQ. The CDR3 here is CASSQAGALNQPQHF. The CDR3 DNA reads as TGTGCCAGCAGCCAAGCAGGGGCCTTAAATCAGCCCCAGCATTTT.

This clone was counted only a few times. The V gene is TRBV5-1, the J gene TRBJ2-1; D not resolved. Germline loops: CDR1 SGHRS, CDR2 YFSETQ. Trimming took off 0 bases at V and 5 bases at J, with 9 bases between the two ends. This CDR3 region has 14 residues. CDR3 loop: CASSLAVGNNEQFF. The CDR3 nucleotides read TGCGCCAGCAGCTTGGCCGTGGGAAACAATGAGCAGTTCTTC.

The DNA of the CDR3 is TGCGCCAGCAGCTTGGGGACAAGCACTGGGGCCAACGTCCTGACTTTC. Translated: CASSLGTSTGANVLTF. The gene calls are TRBV5-1 and TRBJ2-6; a possible D gene is TRBD1 (5 bases). CDR3 size: 16 residues. CDR1 and CDR2 from the germline V gene are SGHRS and YFSETQ. Trimming removed 0 bases from V and 2 bases from J, with 9 bases in between.

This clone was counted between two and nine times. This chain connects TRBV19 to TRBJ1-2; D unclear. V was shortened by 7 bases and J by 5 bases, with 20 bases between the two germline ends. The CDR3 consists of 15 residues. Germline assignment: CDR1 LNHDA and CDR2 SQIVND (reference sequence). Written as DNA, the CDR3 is TGTGCCAGTAATTCCCGCTTGACGGATACTTATGGCTACACCTTC. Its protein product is CASNSRLTDTYGYTF. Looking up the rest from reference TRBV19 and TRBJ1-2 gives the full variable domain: DGGITQSPKYLFRKEGQNVTLSCEQNLNHDAMYWYRQDPGQGLRLIYYSQIVNDFQKGDIAEGYSVSREKKESFPLTVTSAQKNPTAFYLCASNSRLTDTYGYTFGSGTRLTVV.

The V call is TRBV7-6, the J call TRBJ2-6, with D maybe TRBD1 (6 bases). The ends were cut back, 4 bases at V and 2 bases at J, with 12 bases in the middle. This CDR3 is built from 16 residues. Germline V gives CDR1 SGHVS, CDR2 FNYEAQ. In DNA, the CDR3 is TGTGCCAGCAGCTCTGAACAGGGAGCTGGGGCCAACGTCCTGACTTTC. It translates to CASSSEQGAGANVLTF.

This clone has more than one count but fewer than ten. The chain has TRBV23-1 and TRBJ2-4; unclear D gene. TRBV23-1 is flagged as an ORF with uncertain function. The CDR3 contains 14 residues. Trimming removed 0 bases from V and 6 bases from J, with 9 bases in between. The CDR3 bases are TGCGCCAGCAGTCAATCTCCGGGTAGAAACATTCAGTACTTC. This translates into CASSQSPGRNIQYF.

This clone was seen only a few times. The CDR3 region is CAIARASTDTQYF. CDR3 in DNA: TGTGCCATCGCCAGGGCCTCCACAGATACGCAGTATTTT. V and J are TRBV10-3 and TRBJ2-3, with D possibly being TRBD1 (5 bases). This CDR3 region has 13 residues. V was clipped by 8 bases and J by 2 bases, with 11 bases between them. Germline CDR1 and CDR2: ENHRY and SYGVKD.

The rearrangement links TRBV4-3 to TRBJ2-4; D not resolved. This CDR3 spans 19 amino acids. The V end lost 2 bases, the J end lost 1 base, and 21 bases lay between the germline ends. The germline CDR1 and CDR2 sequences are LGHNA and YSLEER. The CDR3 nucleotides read TGCGCCAGCAGCCAAACCCCCCCGGGCCCCCAAGTGGCCAAAAACATTCAGTACTTC. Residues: CASSQTPPGPQVAKNIQYF.

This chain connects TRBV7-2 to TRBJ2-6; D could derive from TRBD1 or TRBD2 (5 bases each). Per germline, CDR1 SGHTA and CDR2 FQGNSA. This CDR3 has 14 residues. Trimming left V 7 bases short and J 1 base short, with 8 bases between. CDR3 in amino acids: CASNRRSGANVLTF. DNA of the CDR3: TGTGCCAGCAACAGGAGGTCTGGGGCCAACGTCCTGACTTTC.

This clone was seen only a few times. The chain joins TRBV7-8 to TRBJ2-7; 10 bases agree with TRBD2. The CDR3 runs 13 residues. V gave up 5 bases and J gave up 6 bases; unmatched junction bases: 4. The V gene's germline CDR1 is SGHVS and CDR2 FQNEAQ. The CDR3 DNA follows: TGTGCCAGCAGCCCGTTAGCGGGGGGCGAGCAGTACTTC. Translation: CASSPLAGGEQYF.

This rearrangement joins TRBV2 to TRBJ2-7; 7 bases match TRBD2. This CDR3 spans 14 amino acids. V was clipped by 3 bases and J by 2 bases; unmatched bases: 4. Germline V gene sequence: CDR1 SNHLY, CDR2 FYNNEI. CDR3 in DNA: TGTGCCAGCAGTGAGGAAGCGGGGCCCTACGAGCAGTACTTC. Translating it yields CASSEEAGPYEQYF.